This TCR beta chain was retrieved from a study of blood T cell repertoires in COVID-19. CDR1 MNHEY and CDR2 SMNVEV come from the germline V gene (reference sequence). This CDR3 has 13 residues. Trimming shortened V by 5 bases and J by 7 bases, and 14 bases separated the two germline ends. The method was immunoSEQ multiplex PCR; TCRdb's version includes in-frame clones alone and lacks a portion of them. The sample consists of 200,000 to 250,000 clones, under 90% of them appearing once. Sequenced material: PBMCs or T cells enriched from blood (not recorded which). This chain uses TRBV27 with TRBJ1-1; D ambiguous. This TCR was sampled from a man in his 60s who had recovered from COVID-19. CDR3 sequence: CASSPPSPGEAFF. The DNA of the CDR3 is TGTGCCAGCAGTCCACCCTCCCCGGGTGAAGCTTTCTTT.